The present T cell receptor beta chain was sequenced within a study of CD8+ T cells in alopecia areata. The authors extracted RNA and reverse transcribed it into cDNA as the sequencing template. The repertoire was sequenced with immunoSEQ multiplex PCR; TCRdb's copy has only in-frame clones and lacks some. The sample carries 150,000 to 200,000 clones, 64% recorded once. The sample's treatment: oral pan-JAK inhibitor, 5-10 mg twice daily. Study-wide points: Resident alphabeta T cells of normal skin are also sequenced in scalp samples. A large proportion of expanded lesional clones were detected persisting in scalp and blood during tofacitinib.

V lost 6 bases and J lost 3, with 9 bases in between. The CDR3 length is 11 residues. Germline loops: CDR1 SQVTM, CDR2 ANQGSEA. A word on this clone: Its antigen is unknown. At the DNA level, this CDR3 is encoded by other sequences in the same sample as well.

This sequence joins TRBV29-1 and TRBJ2-7, with D perhaps TRBD1 (6 bases). The receptor was derived from a human donor with alopecia areata. Specimen: CD4+ T cells sorted from blood, collected at week 49, from a patient treated with tofacitinib. Here the CDR3 DNA reads TGCAGCGTAGAGGACAGCTACGAGCAGTACTTC. The encoded protein is CSVEDSYEQYF.